Sequencing of this T cell receptor (beta chain) was carried out in a study of T-cell memory formation after mild COVID-19. Study conclusions and caveats: Contracting clones localized mainly to CM and EM when CD4+ and mainly to EMRA when CD8+. Researchers found some responding clones in pre-infection memory, a sign that cross-reactive memory joined. A balance of CD4 and CD8 characterized clones contracting day 15 to 85, whereas later expanders leaned CD4+.

Using constant-segment primers, 5'RACE produced TCR alpha and TCR beta cDNA libraries carrying sample barcodes and UMIs. In TCRdb, the 5' RACE reads were re-called with MiXCR into one record per CDR3 protein. The data hold just over 300,000 distinct CDR3 sequences, with 15% to 20% observed a single time. In its sample, this clonotype was seen many times. The antigen is not known. Material for sequencing was PBMCs or a T cell subset sorted from them (not recorded which). This receptor was taken from a man between 18 and 35 years old who had mild COVID-19 (a few samples of this study predate the infection). Cell type and time point are not known.

CDR3 region: CASSRDRGETQYF. As DNA, the CDR3 is TGTGCCAGCAGCCGGGACAGGGGAGAGACCCAGTACTTC. The chain couples TRBV7-2 to TRBJ2-5; TRBD1 aligns across 10 bases. CDR1 and CDR2 from the germline V gene are SGHTA and FQGNSA. V shed 5 bases, J shed 4 bases, and the junction held 1 base outside the gene matches. The CDR3 length is 13 residues.